A single sample gave rise to the 30 T cell receptor beta chains below, sequenced in a study of CD8 T cells in ankylosing spondylitis (dated by TCRdb to 2017 to 2019). Results the study describes overall, beyond this receptor: Blood from ankylosing spondylitis patients appeared to be characterized by a TCR beta motif made up of eight highly homologous amino acid variants.

No antigen has been assigned to these receptors. The protocol used for the library was 5' RACE. Sequencing was performed on an Illumina HiSeq 2500. The public reads were run again by TCRdb, first through fastp at Q25 and then through MiXCR, and only productive beta chains were kept. All rows with the same CDR3 protein become a single entry with the most common DNA and genes. The sample data list roughly 400,000 distinct CDR3 sequences, and approximately 20% of these were observed just once. Of the sample, roughly a sixth is held by the ten largest clones. The sample taken for sequencing was blood, either unsorted or a sorted T cell fraction (not recorded which). The receptors derive from a male donor with ankylosing spondylitis.

This chain connects TRBV7-9 to TRBJ2-7; TRBD2 might be the D (5 bases). The CDR3 runs 13 residues. V lost 8 bases and J lost 3, with 14 bases in between. CDR1 is SEHNR and CDR2 is FQNEAQ in the germline V gene (reference sequence). CDR3 amino acids: CASRPRAGYEQYF. The DNA of the CDR3 is TGTGCCAGCCGTCCGAGGGCGGGCTACGAGCAGTACTTC. Full variable domain (outside the CDR3, taken from reference TRBV7-9 and TRBJ2-7): DTGVSQNPRHKITKRGQNVTFRCDPISEHNRLYWYRQTLGQGPEFLTYFQNEAQLEKSRLLSDRFSAERPKGSFSTLEIQRTEQGDSAMYLCASRPRAGYEQYFGPGTRLTVT.

The rearrangement links TRBV5-1 to TRBJ2-7; TRBD1 aligns across 11 bases. Germline lookup yields CDR1 SGHRS and CDR2 YFSETQ. This CDR3 comprises 17 residues. V shed 3 bases, J shed 6 bases, and the junction held 14 bases outside the gene matches. The DNA of the CDR3 is TGCGCCAGCAGCTGGAACGATGGGACAGGGGGGACCCTCGAGCAGTACTTC. This sequence encodes CASSWNDGTGGTLEQYF.

This clonotype was seen a few times. The V and J genes are TRBV18 and TRBJ2-7; TRBD1 might be the D (7 bases). The length of the CDR3 is 13 residues. V gave up 6 bases and J gave up 3 bases, with 12 bases separating them. Per germline, CDR1 KGHSH and CDR2 LQKENI. CDR3 DNA sequence: TGTGCCAGCTCTGTCAGGGGGGACTACGAGCAGTACTTC. The encoded protein is CASSVRGDYEQYF.

This clonotype was seen more than once but under ten times. The chain couples TRBV4-1 to TRBJ2-3, with 8 bases matching TRBD2. V lost 4 bases and J lost 3; bases outside the gene matches: 15. CDR1 is MGHRA, CDR2 YSYEKL, per germline. This CDR3 spans 18 amino acids. The CDR3 nucleotides read TGCGCCAGCAGCCCCCCCCAACAGGGCGGGAGGCGTACAGATACGCAGTATTTT. As protein: CASSPPQQGGRRTDTQYF.

The rearrangement joins TRBV10-3 to TRBJ2-7, with D tentatively TRBD1 (7 bases). CDR3 size: 15 residues. Looked up from germline, CDR1 is ENHRY and CDR2 is SYGVKD. V lost 7 bases and J 4 bases, leaving 20 bases between the germline ends. The CDR3 DNA is TGTGCCATCACCCGGTCAGGGGGGACTTTATACGAGCAGTACTTC. This translates into CAITRSGGTLYEQYF.

The V gene is TRBV7-9, the J gene TRBJ1-2; 10 nucleotides agree with TRBD1. In germline, CDR1 is SEHNR, CDR2 FQNEAQ (reference sequence). CDR3 length: 16 residues. V shed 6 bases and J 4 bases; nucleotides not matched to a gene: 11. The CDR3 coding sequence is TGTGCCAGCAGACCGAGGGGGGACAGGGGAACCTATGGCTACACCTTC. It encodes CASRPRGDRGTYGYTF.

V is TRBV10-3 and J is TRBJ2-1, with 9 bases aligning to TRBD2. Germline-derived CDR1 and CDR2 are ENHRY and SYGVKD. This CDR3 has 16 amino acids. The junction had 16 bases not matched to a gene; V was cut back by 3 bases and J by 13 bases. CDR3 nucleotide sequence: TGTGCCATCAGTGAATATCCCGGGATTAGCGGGAGCTCTCAGTTCTTC. This codes for CAISEYPGISGSSQFF.

The J gene is TRBJ2-3, the V gene TRBV27, with unresolved D. Germline V gene lookup returns CDR1 MNHEY and CDR2 SMNVEV (reference sequence). This CDR3 contains 17 residues. V lost 5 bases and J 3 bases, leaving 21 bases between the germline ends. In nucleotides, the CDR3 is TGTGCCAGCAGTGGACCGGTTCACGCAGTGGGGACAGATACGCAGTATTTT. Amino acids: CASSGPVHAVGTDTQYF.

This clonotype was counted between two and nine times. This sequence joins TRBV28 and TRBJ2-3; unclear D gene. Deletions cut 3 bases from V and 3 bases from J, with 4 bases between. Germline V gene sequence: CDR1 MDHEN, CDR2 SYDVKM. This CDR3 has 12 residues. CDR3 coding DNA: TGTGCCAGCAGTTTCAGGACAGATACGCAGTATTTT. This encodes CASSFRTDTQYF.

The V and J genes are TRBV20-1 and TRBJ2-1; D is possibly TRBD1 (6 bases). The CDR3 contains 12 residues. Trimming took off 2 bases at V and 9 bases at J, with 11 bases between the two ends. Per germline, CDR1 DFQATT and CDR2 SNEGSKA (reference sequence). The CDR3 nucleotides read TGCAGTGCTAGAACAGGGACGGCTGAGCAGTTCTTC. It specifies CSARTGTAEQFF.

J is TRBJ2-2 and V is TRBV18; D ambiguous. V was trimmed by 8 bases and J by 3 bases, leaving 13 bases between them. The germline V gene has CDR1 KGHSH and CDR2 LQKENI. This CDR3 comprises 14 residues. Written as DNA, the CDR3 is TGTGCCAGCCTAGAAATTAAAGACACCGGGGAGCTGTTTTTT. It is translated as CASLEIKDTGELFF.

This chain uses TRBV5-6 with TRBJ2-6; D may be TRBD2 (5 bases). The V end was cut by 2 bases, the J end by 0 bases, with 12 bases between. In germline, CDR1 is SGHDT, CDR2 YYEEEE. The CDR3 covers 17 residues. The CDR3 coding sequence is TGTGCCAGCAGCTTAGTAATGGGGAGCTCTGGGGCCAACGTCCTGACTTTC. Translated, it gives CASSLVMGSSGANVLTF.

This clonotype was detected many times. J is TRBJ2-1 and V is TRBV18; D remains unclear. Germline assignment: CDR1 KGHSH and CDR2 LQKENI. Trimming left V 0 bases short and J 0 bases short, with 3 bases between. The CDR3 is made up of 14 amino acids. CDR3 in DNA: TGTGCCAGCTCACCACCAGTCTCCTACAATGAGCAGTTCTTC. It specifies CASSPPVSYNEQFF.

The gene calls are TRBV11-1 and TRBJ2-1; no firm D call. Germline V CDR1 and CDR2: SGHAT, FQDESV (reference sequence). V was cut by 2 bases and J by 8 bases, with 13 bases left in between. There are 14 residues in the CDR3. CDR3 sequence (DNA): TGTGCCAGCAGCTTAAGTTACGCTCGGGATGAGCAGTTCTTC. Translating gives CASSLSYARDEQFF.

This clonotype was recorded a few times. The chain has TRBV28 and TRBJ1-5, with 7 bases that match TRBD1. The junction had 15 bases not matched to a gene; V was cut back by 6 bases and J by 7 bases. The CDR3 covers 16 residues. Germline CDR1 and CDR2: MDHEN and SYDVKM. The CDR3 here is CASSPDYRQGRQPQHF. The CDR3, as DNA: TGTGCCAGCAGCCCCGATTATCGACAGGGCCGCCAGCCCCAGCATTTT.

This sequence joins TRBV4-1 and TRBJ2-1; D remains unclear. Germline V gene data show CDR1 as MGHRA and CDR2 as YSYEKL. The CDR3 runs 12 residues. Trimming left V 8 bases short and J 5 bases short, with 10 bases between. CDR3 in amino acids: CASGNKHNEQFF. In nucleotides, the CDR3 is TGCGCCAGCGGTAACAAGCACAATGAGCAGTTCTTC.

The table lists this clonotype with a few counts. The J gene is TRBJ1-5, the V gene TRBV6-5; D is unresolved. CDR1 is MNHEY and CDR2 is SVGAGI in the germline V gene. The ends were cut back, 9 bases at V and 0 bases at J, with 6 bases in the middle. This CDR3 region has 12 residues. This chain's CDR3 is CARGSSNQPQHF. DNA for the CDR3: TGTGCCAGAGGGTCTAGCAATCAGCCCCAGCATTTT.

The gene calls are TRBV20-1 and TRBJ2-1; 10 bases are shared with TRBD2. The V gene end was trimmed by 7 bases and the J gene end by 4 bases; junction bases not matched to a gene: 7. The CDR3 spans 14 residues. The germline V gene encodes CDR1 DFQATT and CDR2 SNEGSKA (reference sequence). The CDR3 DNA follows: TGCAGTGGGACTCTAGCGGGGGTTTACAATGAGCAGTTCTTC. Translation: CSGTLAGVYNEQFF.

The chain couples TRBV20-1 to TRBJ2-3, with D perhaps TRBD2 (6 bases). Between the trimmed V and J ends, which lost 0 bases and 0 bases, there was a span of 13 bases. The CDR3 consists of 16 residues. CDR1 and CDR2 (germline): DFQATT, SNEGSKA (reference sequence). CDR3 DNA: TGCAGTGCTAGAGATAAGGCGGGGTCTAGCACAGATACGCAGTATTTT. Amino acid sequence: CSARDKAGSSTDTQYF.

This clonotype was counted a few times. The chain links TRBV2 to TRBJ1-3; the D is unclear. The CDR3 extends over 14 amino acids. CDR1 SNHLY and CDR2 FYNNEI come from the germline V gene. The V gene lost 2 bases and the J gene lost 9 bases, with 14 bases spanning the gap. CDR3 in amino acids: CASSEQGPGGTIYF. CDR3 nucleotide sequence: TGTGCCAGCAGTGAACAAGGGCCCGGCGGCACCATATATTTT.

This clonotype has just a few counts. V usage is TRBV28 and J usage is TRBJ1-3; the D gene is possibly TRBD1 (6 bases). CDR3 length: 16 residues. Germline V gives CDR1 MDHEN, CDR2 SYDVKM. Trimming stripped 5 bases from V and 0 bases from J, with 14 bases between. As DNA, the CDR3 is TGTGCCAGCAGTATCCCCCTACAGGGCTCTGGAAACACCATATATTTT. Translation: CASSIPLQGSGNTIYF.

The chain combines TRBV12-3 or TRBV12-4 with TRBJ1-5; 7 bases align to TRBD1. Germline trimming cut 5 bases from V and 1 base from J; bases unmatched to any gene: 5. This CDR3 is built from 15 residues. The CDR3: CASSRQGVSNQPQHF. The CDR3 DNA follows: TGTGCCAGCAGTAGACAGGGAGTGAGCAATCAGCCCCAGCATTTT.

Only a few counts were recorded for this clonotype. The genes are TRBV29-1 and TRBJ2-1; 9 positions agree with TRBD2. The CDR3 has 14 amino acids. V dropped 2 bases and J dropped 8; count of bases not matched to a gene: 7. Germline lookup yields CDR1 SQVTM and CDR2 ANQGSEA. This CDR3 is CSVENSGSVYEQFF. The DNA for the CDR3 is TGCAGCGTTGAAAATAGCGGGAGTGTATATGAGCAGTTCTTC.

The chain couples TRBV9 to TRBJ2-3, with D perhaps matching TRBD2 (5 bases). The germline V gene has CDR1 SGDLS and CDR2 YYNGEE. This CDR3 region has 15 residues. Trimming took off 1 base at V and 2 bases at J, with 11 bases between the two ends. CDR3 sequence: CASSVLRTSTDTQYF. CDR3 nucleotides: TGTGCCAGCAGCGTACTCAGGACTTCCACAGATACGCAGTATTTT.

This clonotype was seen more than once but under ten times. V usage is TRBV29-1 and J usage is TRBJ2-7; a weak D match, TRBD1 (6 bases). The V and J ends lost 7 bases and 0 bases respectively, with 19 bases between them. Germline CDR1 is SQVTM and CDR2 is ANQGSEA. There are 15 residues in the CDR3. This CDR3 reads CSARRMAGVSYEQYF. DNA of the CDR3: TGCAGCGCCCGACGGATGGCAGGGGTCTCCTACGAGCAGTACTTC.

In this sample, this clonotype turned up a few times. This chain joins TRBV2 and TRBJ2-3; TRBD2 matches at 11 bases. V lost 8 bases, J lost 5 bases, and 9 bases stayed unmatched. CDR1 and CDR2 (germline): SNHLY, FYNNEI. The CDR3 length is 15 residues. The DNA of the CDR3 is TGTGCCAGCCGCCACCCCGGACTAGCGGGAGATACGCAGTATTTT. Its protein product is CASRHPGLAGDTQYF. The full variable domain, completed using reference TRBV2 and TRBJ2-3, is EPEVTQTPSHQVTQMGQEVILRCVPISNHLYFYWYRQILGQKVEFLVSFYNNEISEKSEIFDDQFSVERPDGSNFTLKIRSTKLEDSAMYFCASRHPGLAGDTQYFGPGTRLTVL.

This chain joins TRBV20-1 and TRBJ2-3; the D gene is possibly TRBD1 (5 bases). The CDR3 runs 12 residues. Trimming stripped 3 bases from V and 6 bases from J, with 10 bases between. Germline V gene data show CDR1 as DFQATT and CDR2 as SNEGSKA (reference sequence). This CDR3 is CSASFRADTQYF. CDR3 in DNA: TGCAGTGCTAGCTTCAGGGCTGATACGCAGTATTTT.

The sample holds a few counts of this clonotype. The chain couples TRBV5-5 to TRBJ1-4, with D perhaps matching TRBD1 (6 bases). The CDR3 is 15 amino acids. The V gene lost 0 bases and the J gene lost 7 bases, with 13 bases spanning the gap. From germline, CDR1 is SGHKS and CDR2 YYEKEE (reference sequence). This CDR3 reads CASSLAGALIEKLFF. CDR3 sequence (DNA): TGTGCCAGCAGCTTGGCGGGGGCGCTTATTGAAAAACTGTTTTTT.

This clonotype appeared a few times. The germline gene is not matched at one end of the junction; a read error may be the cause. The J gene is TRBJ2-2, the V gene TRBV7-7; TRBD2 agrees at 8 bases. Germline CDR1 is SSHAT and CDR2 is FNYEAQ (reference sequence). The CDR3 sequence is 15 residues long. The CDR3 bases are TGTGCTAGCAGCTCTGGGACTAGTTACACCGGGGAGCTGTTTTTT. Translation: CASSSGTSYTGELFF. Supplemented by reference TRBV7-7 and TRBJ2-2, the full variable domain reads GAGVSQSPRYKVTKRGQDVTLRCDPISSHATLYWYQQALGQGPEFLTYFNYEAQPDKSGLPSDRFSAERPEGSISTLTIQRTEQRDSAMYRCASSSGTSYTGELFFGEGSRLTVL.

This clonotype was counted at least ten times. This sequence joins TRBV12-3 or TRBV12-4 and TRBJ2-3, with D hard to call. V lost 5 bases to trimming and J lost 2 bases, with 11 bases between them. The CDR3 has 14 residues. CDR3 protein: CASSLVGPTDTQYF. The CDR3 coding sequence is TGTGCCAGCAGTCTAGTAGGCCCCACAGATACGCAGTATTTT.